This T cell receptor (beta chain) was sequenced in a study of CD8 T cells in ankylosing spondylitis. Overall study results and limits: Reactive arthritis synovial fluid and blood were previously reported to contain some motif variants. Clones tied to disease were said to be significantly enriched in matched ankylosing spondylitis synovial fluid.

This clonotype was observed a handful of times. The antigen is undetermined. The CDR3 is made up of 14 amino acids. Trimming shortened V by 0 bases and J by 5 bases, and 12 bases separated the two germline ends. CDR1 is SGHRS, CDR2 YFSETQ, per germline. Using quantitative 5'-RACE with molecular barcodes, the authors made TCR beta libraries. TCRdb fed the 5' RACE reads into MiXCR, producing one record per CDR3 protein. The table includes 200,000 to 250,000 distinct CDR3 sequences, about 10% detected once. The receptor's source is a male donor with ankylosing spondylitis or in good health (not recorded which). The gene calls are TRBV5-1 and TRBJ2-7; no clear D gene. Sequencing was performed on blood, either unsorted or a sorted T cell fraction (not recorded which). The CDR3 here is CASSLEPSQNEQYF. For the CDR3, the DNA is TGCGCCAGCAGCTTGGAGCCCTCACAGAACGAGCAGTACTTC.